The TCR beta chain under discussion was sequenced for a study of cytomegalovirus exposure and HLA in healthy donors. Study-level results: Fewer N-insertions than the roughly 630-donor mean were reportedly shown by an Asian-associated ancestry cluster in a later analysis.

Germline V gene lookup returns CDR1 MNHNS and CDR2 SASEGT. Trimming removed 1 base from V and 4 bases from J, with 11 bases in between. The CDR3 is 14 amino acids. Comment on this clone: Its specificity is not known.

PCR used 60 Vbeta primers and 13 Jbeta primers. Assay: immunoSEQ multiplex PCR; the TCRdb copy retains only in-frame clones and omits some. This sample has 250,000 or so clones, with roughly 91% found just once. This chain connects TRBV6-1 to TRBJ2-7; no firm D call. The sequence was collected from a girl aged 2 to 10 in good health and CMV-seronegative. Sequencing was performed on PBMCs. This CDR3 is CASSEESSGYEQYF. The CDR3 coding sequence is TGTGCCAGCAGTGAAGAGAGCTCGGGTTACGAGCAGTACTTC.